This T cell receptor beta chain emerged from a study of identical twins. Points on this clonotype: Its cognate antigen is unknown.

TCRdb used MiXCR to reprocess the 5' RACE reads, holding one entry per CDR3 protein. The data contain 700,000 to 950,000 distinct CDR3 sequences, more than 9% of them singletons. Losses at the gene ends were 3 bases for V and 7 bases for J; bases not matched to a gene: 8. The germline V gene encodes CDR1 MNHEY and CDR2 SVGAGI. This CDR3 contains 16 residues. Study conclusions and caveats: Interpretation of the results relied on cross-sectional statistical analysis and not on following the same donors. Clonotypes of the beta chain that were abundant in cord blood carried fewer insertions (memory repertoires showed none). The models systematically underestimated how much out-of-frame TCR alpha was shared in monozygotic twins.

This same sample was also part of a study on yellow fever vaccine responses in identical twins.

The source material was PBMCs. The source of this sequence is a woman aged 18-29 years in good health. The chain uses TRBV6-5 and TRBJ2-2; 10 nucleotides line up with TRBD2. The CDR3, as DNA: TGTGCCAGCAGTTATGAAGCGGGGGGGCTCGGCGGGGAGCTGTTTTTT. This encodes CASSYEAGGLGGELFF.